This T cell receptor (beta chain) is drawn from a study of early T cells in non-severe SARS-CoV-2 infection. Overall study context: Chains from this unsorted whole-blood bulk RNA could not be paired. Findings and limits, study-wide: Private and CD4 specificities were missed by VDJdb matching, skewed to anti-spike CD8.

Comment on this clonotype: The antigen is undetermined. Compared with germline, one end of the junction differs, possibly owing to a read error.

There are 13 residues in the CDR3. Germline V CDR1 and CDR2: SQVTM, ANQGSEA. cDNA molecules, individually, were tagged with unique molecular identifiers. TCRdb fed the 5' RACE reads into MiXCR, producing one record per CDR3 protein. The table includes about 63,000 distinct CDR3 sequences, under 15% detected once. The sequencing sample was made of whole blood. The clonotype comes from an adult who was a healthcare worker with PCR-confirmed SARS-CoV-2 infection or an uninfected control (not recorded which). The chain is built from TRBV29-1 and TRBJ1-1, with TRBD1 as a possible D gene (5 bases). The CDR3 DNA follows: TGCAGCGTTGATGGGGGAAGAGGTACTGAAGTTTTCTTT. Translation: CSVDGGRGTEVFF.